This TCR beta chain was observed in a study of Graves' ophthalmopathy and Graves' hyperthyroidism (dated by TCRdb to 2016 to 2018). Broadly, across the study: Peripheral blood was collected at initial diagnosis, before any treatment. In about six hyperthyroidism patients, the T-cell repertoire of thyroid tissue was compared with the T-cell repertoire of blood. In total, 135 blood samples were TCR-sequenced: 40 to 45 ophthalmopathy, under 85 hyperthyroidism and some 17 hyperthyroidism-to-ophthalmopathy patients. After sampling, hyperthyroidism patients received methimazole starting at 30 mg daily, and ophthalmopathy patients received high-dose intravenous methylprednisolone. An independent validation cohort was composed of approximately 19 hyperthyroidism patients and 17 patients who later progressed from hyperthyroidism to ophthalmopathy. To explore V-J signatures distinguishing ophthalmopathy from hyperthyroidism, a discovery set of 100 patients (43 ophthalmopathy, about 57 stable hyperthyroidism) was enrolled. The study used signatures of the TCR beta repertoire to tell Graves' ophthalmopathy apart from Graves' hyperthyroidism and to predict which patients would progress to ophthalmopathy.

General findings and caveats noted by the study authors: In validation, the model predicted ophthalmopathy progression with 70.59% sensitivity and approximately 72% specificity; eleven to twelve predicted patients were CT-confirmed with GO in a median of approximately 6.5 months. Among expanded thyroid clonotypes with frequency above 0.001, most also showed up in blood, which suggests that blood repertoires may reflect the thyroid immune response. Sample size was not predetermined statistically, and investigators were not blinded to group allocation. Ophthalmopathy was separated from stable hyperthyroidism by the 13-signature model with roughly 88% sensitivity and 81% to 84% specificity in cross-validation and with 80%/75% in the test set.

For repertoire sequencing, TCR beta CDR3 regions were amplified from RNA transcripts. A first-round RT-PCR used HTBI primers with the Qiagen OneStep RT-PCR kit, followed by a second-round multiplex PCR, size selection and purification. Libraries were sequenced paired-end with 100 bp reads on an Illumina HiSeq2000. The authors processed their data as follows. SOAPnuke was used to process the reads, removing any read that contained adapters or uncalled bases, had a mean Phred below 15, or lacked an exact match to the constant primer or identifier. High-quality paired reads were merged with COPE v1.2.5. Each unique nucleotide sequence was defined as a clonotype, and clonotypes were aligned to IMGT TRB V, D and J references with MiTCR v1.1. The analysis was limited to V-J combinations with a frequency above 0.0001, which together covered over 99% of the repertoires. For each V-J combination, a TCR clonal expansion and chaos score was defined as the ratio of F50 clonal expansion to chaos observed in the TCRdist matrix. Welch's t-statistics and random forest were used to narrow the features down to more than 10 V-J combinations, which were then fed into a naive Bayes classifier. The similarity between thyroid and blood repertoires was quantified using the Morisita-Horn index. Using fastp trimming at Q25 and MiXCR clonotype assembly, TCRdb reanalyzed the public sequencing data and kept in-frame beta chains. When rows share a CDR3 protein, they turn into one entry using the most common DNA and genes. TCRdb's processing, not the study's, gives the V and J calls here. This sample holds more than 550,000 distinct CDR3 sequences; more than 40% were observed only once. 2.5% to 3.5% of the sample is in the top ten clones.

Ophthalmopathy patients were characterized by moderately to severely active disease, a Clinical Activity Score of at least 3, a NOSPECS grade of at least 4, and a disease duration under 3 months. Patients were excluded if they had other autoimmune diseases, uncontrolled infections, pregnancy or lactation. Diagnosis was based on clinical symptoms, serum thyroxine, TRAb, thyroid ultrasound and orbital computed tomography. Ficoll-Paque density gradient centrifugation was used to isolate PBMCs from around 10 ml of fresh peripheral blood. Total RNA was extracted with Trizol reagent and quality-checked on an Agilent 2100 Bioanalyzer. This clonotype was recorded many times. No antigen is known for it. The sample holds no much larger clone one base away, and base qualities are not on file. The CDR3 runs 16 amino acids, cysteine and phenylalanine included. The DNA shown is the 48-base CDR3, in frame from base 1. Trimming removed 1 base from V and 4 bases from J; the gene matches leave 7 bases unexplained. The germline V gene specifies SGHVS as CDR1 and FQNEAQ as CDR2.

This receptor chain uses TRBV7-8 and TRBJ2-7, and TRBD2 aligns with 10 junction nucleotides. The sequence was obtained from an adult man with Graves' ophthalmopathy. Sequencing used peripheral blood. The DNA is TGTGCCAGCAGCTTAGGTCGTAGCGGGGGGATTTACGAGCAGTACTTC. It encodes CASSLGRSGGIYEQYF.